Detailed here is one T cell receptor beta chain. The data belong to a study of T cells in Graves' hyperthyroidism and ophthalmopathy. The CDR3 sequence is 15 residues long. CDR1 and CDR2 from the germline V gene are SGHAT and FQNNGV. Trimming stripped 5 bases from V and 2 bases from J, with 15 bases between. TCR beta CDR3 region amplification was performed from RNA transcripts. TCR CDR3 regions were first amplified by RT-PCR with HTBI primers. Using its own MiXCR run on the multiplex PCR reads, TCRdb lists one record per CDR3 protein. Found here are fewer than 500,000 distinct CDR3 sequences, approximately 15% of them singletons; the top ten hold about 20%.

This sequence originates from a woman in her 30s with Graves' ophthalmopathy. The sequenced sample was blood. This chain joins TRBV11-2 and TRBJ2-5; no reliable D call. The CDR3 is CASSQNQVIQETQYF. The CDR3 DNA is TGTGCCAGCAGCCAAAACCAGGTGATACAAGAGACCCAGTACTTC.